This T cell receptor beta chain was captured in a study of shared clonotypes between healthy human individuals. Overall study results and limits: Donor clonotype sharing was expected to depend on sequencing depth. Sequencing of the sorted subsets was shown by rarefaction to be incomplete despite large depth.

The table came from immunoSEQ multiplex PCR; TCRdb's copy has only in-frame clones and leaves some out. The data contain 1 million to 1.3 million clones, 75% to 85% of them singletons. Concerning this clone: Its specificity is not known.

Germline V gene lookup returns CDR1 SNHLY and CDR2 FYNNEI. The trim removed 9 bases at V and 5 bases at J, leaving 6 bases unmatched. This CDR3 spans 14 amino acids. The chain joins TRBV2 to TRBJ2-1; 11 bases match TRBD2. Sequencing used memory CD4+ T cells from PBMCs. Subset given: CD45RA-negative fraction. The TCR was taken from a man aged 18-30 years in good health. Some clones in this sample may be carry-over from other donors' samples. The CDR3 sequence: CASLPGLADNEQFF. DNA for the CDR3: TGTGCCAGTTTACCGGGACTAGCGGACAATGAGCAGTTCTTC.